This T cell receptor (beta chain) comes out of a study of technical replicates of blood from a few donors. The CDR3 covers 15 residues. V was shortened by 0 bases and J by 6 bases, with 12 bases between the two germline ends. The germline V gene has CDR1 MGHRA and CDR2 YSYEKL. TCRdb's copy holds only in-frame clones and misses some; the assay was immunoSEQ multiplex PCR. The table has about 70,000 clones, approximately 96% seen once. The chain uses TRBV4-1 and TRBJ1-5; D remains ambiguous. This TCR derives from a human donor in good health. The sample comprised T cells isolated from PBMCs. The DNA for the CDR3 is TGCGCCAGCAGCCAAGAAGGTCCGGCGGGTCAGCCCCAGCATTTT. It codes for CASSQEGPAGQPQHF.